The clone carrying this T cell receptor beta chain was detected only once. This record belongs to a study of blood T cell repertoires in COVID-19. The overall study: Samples came from the United States, Italy and Spain, spanning acute and convalescent COVID-19. PBMCs, B-cell-depleted T cells, or T cells were the source of the cDNA or gDNA that made up the material.

The CDR3 covers 15 residues. Germline V CDR1 and CDR2: SGHNT, YYREEE (reference sequence). Trimming took 0 bases from V and 6 from J; bases not matched to a gene: 5. Clones were read by immunoSEQ multiplex PCR, and TCRdb kept only the in-frame ones, dropping some. The sample comprises 210,000 or so clones, 85% to 90% of which are singletons, and 2.2% rests with the top ten. The sample consisted of peripheral blood. The TCR comes from a woman between 45 and 65 years old with acute or convalescent COVID-19. The chain couples TRBV5-4 to TRBJ2-3, with TRBD2 matching over 9 bases. CDR3 amino acids: CASSLGGTSYDTQYF. The DNA for the CDR3 is TGTGCCAGCAGCTTGGGAGGGACTAGCTACGATACGCAGTATTTT. The whole variable domain, remainder taken from reference TRBV5-4 and TRBJ2-3, is ETGVTQSPTHLIKTRGQQVTLRCSSQSGHNTVSWYQQALGQGPQFIFQYYREEENGRGNFPPRFSGLQFPNYSSELNVNALELDDSALYLCASSLGGTSYDTQYFGPGTRLTVL.